Sequencing of this TCR beta chain was carried out in a study of T cells in Graves' hyperthyroidism and ophthalmopathy. The study, taken as a whole, reports: Ophthalmopathy was separated from stable hyperthyroidism by a 13 V-J model.

V shed 5 bases, J shed 4 bases, and the junction held 6 bases outside the gene matches. Germline V gives CDR1 MDHEN, CDR2 SYDVKM. The CDR3 is 15 residues long. Patients with ophthalmopathy all had a Clinical Activity Score of at least 3, a NOSPECS grade of at least 4 and duration under 3 months. Clinical symptoms, serum thyroxine, TRAb, thyroid ultrasound and orbital computed tomography established diagnosis. Amplification of TCR beta CDR3 regions used RNA as the template. First-round RT-PCR of the TCR CDR3 relied on the HTBI primer set. Each CDR3 protein gets one entry after TCRdb re-called the multiplex PCR reads with MiXCR. The table shows under 550,000 distinct CDR3 sequences, with just under 20% occurring only once. This clonotype was recorded at least ten times. The antigen is undetermined.

Input material: blood. The sequence derives from a man aged 35-49 years with Graves' ophthalmopathy. The rearrangement uses TRBV28 and TRBJ2-7; 12 bases are shared with TRBD2. The CDR3 bases are TGTGCCAGCAGTACTCCGGGACTAGCGGGTTACGAGCAGTACTTC. This sequence encodes CASSTPGLAGYEQYF.